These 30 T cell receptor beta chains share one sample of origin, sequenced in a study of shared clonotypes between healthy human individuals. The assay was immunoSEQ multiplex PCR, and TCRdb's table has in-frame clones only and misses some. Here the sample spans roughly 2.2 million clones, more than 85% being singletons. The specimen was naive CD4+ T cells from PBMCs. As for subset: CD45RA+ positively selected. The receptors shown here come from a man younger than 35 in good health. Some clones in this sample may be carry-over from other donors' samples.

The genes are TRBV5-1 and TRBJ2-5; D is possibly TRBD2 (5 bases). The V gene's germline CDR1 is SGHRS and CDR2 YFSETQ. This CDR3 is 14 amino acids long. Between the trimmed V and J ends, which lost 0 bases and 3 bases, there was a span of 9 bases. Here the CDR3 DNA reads TGCGCCAGCAGCTTGGCCCGGCGGGAAGAGACCCAGTACTTC. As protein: CASSLARREETQYF.

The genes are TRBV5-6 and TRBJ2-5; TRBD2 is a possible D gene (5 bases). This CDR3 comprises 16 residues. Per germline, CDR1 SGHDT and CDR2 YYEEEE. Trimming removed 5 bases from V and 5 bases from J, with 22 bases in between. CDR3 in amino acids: CASRETRSGMFETQYF. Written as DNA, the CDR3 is TGTGCCAGCAGAGAAACTAGGTCGGGGATGTTTGAGACCCAGTACTTC.

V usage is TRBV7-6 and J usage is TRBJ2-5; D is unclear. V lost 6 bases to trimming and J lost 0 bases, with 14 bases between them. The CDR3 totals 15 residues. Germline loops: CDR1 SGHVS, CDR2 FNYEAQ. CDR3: CASRPGGMYQETQYF. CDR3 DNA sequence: TGTGCCAGCAGGCCGGGCGGCATGTACCAAGAGACCCAGTACTTC.

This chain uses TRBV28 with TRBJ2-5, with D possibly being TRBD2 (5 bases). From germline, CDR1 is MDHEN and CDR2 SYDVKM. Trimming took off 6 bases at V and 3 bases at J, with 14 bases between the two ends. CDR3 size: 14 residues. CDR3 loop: CASSPRTGEETQYF. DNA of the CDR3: TGTGCCAGCAGCCCTCGGACTGGGGAAGAGACCCAGTACTTC.

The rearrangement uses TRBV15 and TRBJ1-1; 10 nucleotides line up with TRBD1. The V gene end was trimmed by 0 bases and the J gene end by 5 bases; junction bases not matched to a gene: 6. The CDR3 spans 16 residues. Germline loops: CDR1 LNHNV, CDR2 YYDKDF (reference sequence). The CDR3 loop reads CATSRDPRTGGTEAFF. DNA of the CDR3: TGTGCCACCAGCAGAGATCCCCGGACAGGGGGAACTGAAGCTTTCTTT.

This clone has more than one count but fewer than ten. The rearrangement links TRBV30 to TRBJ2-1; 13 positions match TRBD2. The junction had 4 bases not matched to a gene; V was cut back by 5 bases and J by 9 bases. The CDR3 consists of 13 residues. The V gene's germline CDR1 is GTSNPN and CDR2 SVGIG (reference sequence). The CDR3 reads CAWGLAGAGEQFF. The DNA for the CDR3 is TGTGCCTGGGGACTAGCGGGAGCGGGTGAGCAGTTCTTC. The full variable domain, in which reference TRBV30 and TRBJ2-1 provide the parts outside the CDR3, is SQTIHQWPATLVQPVGSPLSLECTVEGTSNPNLYWYRQAAGRGLQLLFYSVGIGQISSEVPQNLSASRPQDRQFILSSKKLLLSDSGFYLCAWGLAGAGEQFFGPGTRLTVL.

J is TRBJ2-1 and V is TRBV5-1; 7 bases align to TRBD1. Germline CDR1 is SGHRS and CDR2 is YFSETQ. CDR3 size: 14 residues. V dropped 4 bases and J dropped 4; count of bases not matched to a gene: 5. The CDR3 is CASSQGQTYNEQFF. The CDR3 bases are TGCGCCAGCAGCCAGGGACAGACATACAATGAGCAGTTCTTC.

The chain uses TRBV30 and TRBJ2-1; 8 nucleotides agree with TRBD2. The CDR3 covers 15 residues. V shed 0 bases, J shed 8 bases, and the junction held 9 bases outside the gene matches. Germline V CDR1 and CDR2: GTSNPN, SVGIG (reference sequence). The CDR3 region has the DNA TGTGCCTGGAGTGTACTTAGCGGGATGGGTTATGAGCAGTTCTTC. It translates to CAWSVLSGMGYEQFF.

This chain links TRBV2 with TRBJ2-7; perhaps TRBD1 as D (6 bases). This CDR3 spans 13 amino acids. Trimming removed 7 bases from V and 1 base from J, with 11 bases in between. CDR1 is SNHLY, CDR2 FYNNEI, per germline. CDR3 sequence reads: CASTSRGSYEQYF. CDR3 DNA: TGTGCCAGCACTTCCAGGGGTTCCTACGAGCAGTACTTC.

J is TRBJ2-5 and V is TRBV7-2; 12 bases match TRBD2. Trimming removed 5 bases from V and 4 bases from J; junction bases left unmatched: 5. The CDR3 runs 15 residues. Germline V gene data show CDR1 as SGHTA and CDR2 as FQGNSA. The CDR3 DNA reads TGTGCCAGCAGCGACCGACTAGCGGGAGTAGAGACCCAGTACTTC. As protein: CASSDRLAGVETQYF.

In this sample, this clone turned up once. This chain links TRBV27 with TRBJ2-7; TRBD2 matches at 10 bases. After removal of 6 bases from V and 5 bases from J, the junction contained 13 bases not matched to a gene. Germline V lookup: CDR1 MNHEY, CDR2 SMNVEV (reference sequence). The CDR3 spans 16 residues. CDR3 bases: TGTGCCAGCAGCCGGGCGCCGGGACTAGCGCTTGACGAGCAGTACTTC. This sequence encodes CASSRAPGLALDEQYF.

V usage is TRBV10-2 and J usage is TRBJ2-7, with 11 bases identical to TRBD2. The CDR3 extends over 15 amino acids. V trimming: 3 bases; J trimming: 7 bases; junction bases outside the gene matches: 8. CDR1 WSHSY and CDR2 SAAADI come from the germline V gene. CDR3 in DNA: TGCGCCAGCAGTGAAGGGACTAGCGGCCGTCGAGAGCAGTACTTC. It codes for CASSEGTSGRREQYF.

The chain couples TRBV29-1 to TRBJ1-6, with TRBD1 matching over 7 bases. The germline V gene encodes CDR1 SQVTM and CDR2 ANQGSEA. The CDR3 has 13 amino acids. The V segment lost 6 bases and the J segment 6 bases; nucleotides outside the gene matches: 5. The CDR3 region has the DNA TGCAGCGTGCGCAGGGGGGCTAATTCACCCCTCCACTTT. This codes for CSVRRGANSPLHF.

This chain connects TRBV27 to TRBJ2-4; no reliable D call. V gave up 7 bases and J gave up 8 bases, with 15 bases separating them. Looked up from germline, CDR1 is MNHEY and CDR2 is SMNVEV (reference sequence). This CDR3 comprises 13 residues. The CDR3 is CASTTPGSHIQYF. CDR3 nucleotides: TGTGCCAGCACTACGCCTGGGTCCCACATTCAGTACTTC.

CDR3 coding DNA: TGTGCCAGCAGCTTAGGGGCCTTTGGGAGACTCAACACTGAAGCTTTCTTT. This encodes CASSLGAFGRLNTEAFF. This chain connects TRBV7-2 to TRBJ1-1, with D unclear. This CDR3 contains 17 residues. Trimming shortened V by 1 base and J by 2 bases, and 17 bases separated the two germline ends. Germline V CDR1 and CDR2: SGHTA, FQGNSA.

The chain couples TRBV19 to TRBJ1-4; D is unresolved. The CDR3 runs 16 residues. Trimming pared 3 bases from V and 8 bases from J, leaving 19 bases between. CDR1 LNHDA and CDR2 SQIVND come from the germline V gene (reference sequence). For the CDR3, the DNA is TGTGCCAGTAGTATTCGATTGCTTTCCCCGCGGGAAAAACTGTTTTTT. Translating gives CASSIRLLSPREKLFF.

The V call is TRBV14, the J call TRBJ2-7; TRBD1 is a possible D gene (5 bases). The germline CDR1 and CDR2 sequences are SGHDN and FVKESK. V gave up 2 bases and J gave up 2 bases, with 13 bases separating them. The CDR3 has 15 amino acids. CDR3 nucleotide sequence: TGTGCCAGCAGCCAAATGGGGCCGGGCCCCTACGAGCAGTACTTC. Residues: CASSQMGPGPYEQYF. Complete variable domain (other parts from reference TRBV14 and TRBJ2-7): EAGVTQFPSHSVIEKGQTVTLRCDPISGHDNLYWYRRVMGKEIKFLLHFVKESKQDESGMPNNRFLAERTGGTYSTLKVQPAELEDSGVYFCASSQMGPGPYEQYFGPGTRLTVT.

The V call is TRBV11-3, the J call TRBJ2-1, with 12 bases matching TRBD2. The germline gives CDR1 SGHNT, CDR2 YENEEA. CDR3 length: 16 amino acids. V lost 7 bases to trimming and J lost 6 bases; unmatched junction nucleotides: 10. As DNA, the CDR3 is TGTGCCAGCAACACACGGACTAGCGGGAAGGCCAATGAGCAGTTCTTC. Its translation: CASNTRTSGKANEQFF.

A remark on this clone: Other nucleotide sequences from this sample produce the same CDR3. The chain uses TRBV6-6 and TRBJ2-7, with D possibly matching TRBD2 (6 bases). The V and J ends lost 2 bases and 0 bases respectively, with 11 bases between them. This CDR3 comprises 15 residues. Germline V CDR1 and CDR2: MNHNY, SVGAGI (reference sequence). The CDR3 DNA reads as TGTGCCAGCAGTTACGGAGGGAGCCTCTCCTACGAGCAGTACTTC. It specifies CASSYGGSLSYEQYF.

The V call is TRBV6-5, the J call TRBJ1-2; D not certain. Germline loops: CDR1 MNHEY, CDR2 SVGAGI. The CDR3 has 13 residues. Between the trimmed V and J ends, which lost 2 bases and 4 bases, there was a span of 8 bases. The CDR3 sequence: CASSYRDLYGYTF. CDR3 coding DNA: TGTGCCAGCAGTTACAGGGATCTCTATGGCTACACCTTC.

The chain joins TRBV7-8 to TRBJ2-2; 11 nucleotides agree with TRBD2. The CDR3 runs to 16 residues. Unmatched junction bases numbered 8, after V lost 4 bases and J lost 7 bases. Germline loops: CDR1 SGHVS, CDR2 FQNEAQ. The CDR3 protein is CASSSRLAGSFGELFF. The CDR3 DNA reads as TGTGCCAGCAGCTCCAGACTAGCGGGAAGTTTCGGGGAGCTGTTTTTT.

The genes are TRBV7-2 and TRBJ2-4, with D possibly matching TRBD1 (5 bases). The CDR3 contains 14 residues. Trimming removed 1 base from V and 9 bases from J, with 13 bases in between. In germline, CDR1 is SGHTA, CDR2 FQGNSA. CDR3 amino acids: CASSLEGRRPIQYF. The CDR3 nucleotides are TGTGCCAGCAGCTTAGAGGGGCGCCGGCCCATTCAGTACTTC.

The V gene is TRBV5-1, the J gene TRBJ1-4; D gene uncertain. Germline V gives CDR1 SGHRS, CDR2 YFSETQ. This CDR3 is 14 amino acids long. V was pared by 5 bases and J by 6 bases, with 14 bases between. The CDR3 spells CASSPPWLHEKLFF. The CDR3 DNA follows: TGCGCCAGCAGTCCCCCTTGGTTGCATGAAAAACTGTTTTTT.

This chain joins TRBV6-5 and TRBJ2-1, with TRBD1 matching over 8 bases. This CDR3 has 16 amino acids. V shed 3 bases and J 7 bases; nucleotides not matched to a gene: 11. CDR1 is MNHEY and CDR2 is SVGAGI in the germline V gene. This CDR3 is CASSYLQGAGKNEQFF. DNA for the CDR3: TGTGCCAGCAGTTATCTTCAGGGGGCGGGTAAGAATGAGCAGTTCTTC.

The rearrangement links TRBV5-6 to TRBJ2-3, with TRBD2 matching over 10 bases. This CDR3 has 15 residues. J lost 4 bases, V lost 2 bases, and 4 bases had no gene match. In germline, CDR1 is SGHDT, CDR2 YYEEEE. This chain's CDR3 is CASSFLAGVADTQYF. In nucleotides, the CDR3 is TGTGCCAGCAGCTTTCTAGCGGGAGTCGCAGATACGCAGTATTTT.

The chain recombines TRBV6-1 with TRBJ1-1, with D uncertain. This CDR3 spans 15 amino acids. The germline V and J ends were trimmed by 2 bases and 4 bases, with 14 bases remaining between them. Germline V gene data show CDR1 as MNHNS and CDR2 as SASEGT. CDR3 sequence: CASSESKGGSTEAFF. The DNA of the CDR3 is TGTGCCAGCAGTGAAAGCAAGGGAGGGAGCACTGAAGCTTTCTTT.

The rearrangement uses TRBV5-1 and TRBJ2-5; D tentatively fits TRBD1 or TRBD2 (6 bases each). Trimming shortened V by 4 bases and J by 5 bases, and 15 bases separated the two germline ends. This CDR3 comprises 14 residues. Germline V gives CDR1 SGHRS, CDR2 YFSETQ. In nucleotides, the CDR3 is TGCGCCAGCAGCCCAACCACAGGGAGGGAGACCCAGTACTTC. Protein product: CASSPTTGRETQYF.

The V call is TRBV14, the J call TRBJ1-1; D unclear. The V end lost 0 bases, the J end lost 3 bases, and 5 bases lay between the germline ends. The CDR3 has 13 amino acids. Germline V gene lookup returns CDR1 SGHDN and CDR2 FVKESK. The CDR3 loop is CASSQDLDTEAFF. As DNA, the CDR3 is TGTGCCAGCAGCCAAGATTTAGACACTGAAGCTTTCTTT. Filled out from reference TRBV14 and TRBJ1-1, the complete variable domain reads EAGVTQFPSHSVIEKGQTVTLRCDPISGHDNLYWYRRVMGKEIKFLLHFVKESKQDESGMPNNRFLAERTGGTYSTLKVQPAELEDSGVYFCASSQDLDTEAFFGQGTRLTVV.

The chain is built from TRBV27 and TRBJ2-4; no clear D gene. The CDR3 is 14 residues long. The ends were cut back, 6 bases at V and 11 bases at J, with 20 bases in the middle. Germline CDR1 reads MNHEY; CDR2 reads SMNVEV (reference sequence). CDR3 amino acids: CASSPTPTGTVQYF. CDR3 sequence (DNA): TGTGCCAGCAGCCCCACACCCACGGGTACCGTTCAGTACTTC.

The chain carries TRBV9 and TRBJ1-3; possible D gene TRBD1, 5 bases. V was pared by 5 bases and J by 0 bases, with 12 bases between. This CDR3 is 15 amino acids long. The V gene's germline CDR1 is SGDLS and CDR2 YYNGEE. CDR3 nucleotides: TGTGCCAGCAGGAGGGGTGATCACTCTGGAAACACCATATATTTT. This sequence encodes CASRRGDHSGNTIYF.